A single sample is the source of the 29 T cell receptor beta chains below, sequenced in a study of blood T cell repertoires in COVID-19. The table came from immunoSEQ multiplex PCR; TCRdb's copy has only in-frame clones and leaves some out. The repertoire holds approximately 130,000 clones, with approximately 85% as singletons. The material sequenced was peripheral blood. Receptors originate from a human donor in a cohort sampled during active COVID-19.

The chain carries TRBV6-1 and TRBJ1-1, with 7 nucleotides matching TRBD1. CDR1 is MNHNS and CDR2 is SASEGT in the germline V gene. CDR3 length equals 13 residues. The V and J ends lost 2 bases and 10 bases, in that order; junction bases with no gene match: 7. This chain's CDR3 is CASSETGTVRAFF. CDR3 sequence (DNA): TGTGCCAGCAGTGAAACCGGGACAGTAAGAGCTTTCTTT.

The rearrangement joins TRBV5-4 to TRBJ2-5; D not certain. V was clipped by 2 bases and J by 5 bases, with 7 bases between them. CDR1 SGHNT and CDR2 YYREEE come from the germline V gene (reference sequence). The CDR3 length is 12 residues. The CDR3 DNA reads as TGTGCCAGCAGCTTTCCCCAGGAGACCCAGTACTTC. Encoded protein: CASSFPQETQYF.

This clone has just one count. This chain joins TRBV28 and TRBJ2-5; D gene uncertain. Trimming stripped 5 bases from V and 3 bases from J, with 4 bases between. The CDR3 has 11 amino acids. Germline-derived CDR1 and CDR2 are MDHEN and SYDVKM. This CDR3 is CASSPEETQYF. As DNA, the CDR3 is TGTGCCAGCAGTCCGGAAGAGACCCAGTACTTC.

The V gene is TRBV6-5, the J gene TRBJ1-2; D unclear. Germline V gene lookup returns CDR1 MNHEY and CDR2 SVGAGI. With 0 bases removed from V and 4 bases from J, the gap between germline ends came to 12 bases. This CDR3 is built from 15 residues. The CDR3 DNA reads TGTGCCAGCAGTTACTCAGGTGGAGGGTCCTATGGCTACACCTTC. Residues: CASSYSGGGSYGYTF.

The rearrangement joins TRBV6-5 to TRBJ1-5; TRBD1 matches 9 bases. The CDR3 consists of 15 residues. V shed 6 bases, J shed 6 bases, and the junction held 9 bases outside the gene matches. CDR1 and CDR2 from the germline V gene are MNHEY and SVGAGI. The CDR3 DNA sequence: TGTGCCAGCAGCAGCCGGGACAGGGCATTTCAGCCCCAGCATTTT. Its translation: CASSSRDRAFQPQHF.

CDR3 DNA: TGCGCCAGCAGCGTTAGACAGGGGGCCTACGAGCAGTACTTC. It encodes CASSVRQGAYEQYF. The chain joins TRBV5-1 to TRBJ2-7; TRBD1 agrees at 9 bases. CDR3 length equals 14 residues. The J segment lost 2 bases and the V segment lost 4 bases, leaving 4 bases of the junction unmatched. CDR1 is SGHRS, CDR2 YFSETQ, per germline. The full variable domain, in which reference TRBV5-1 and TRBJ2-7 provide the parts outside the CDR3, is KAGVTQTPRYLIKTRGQQVTLSCSPISGHRSVSWYQQTPGQGLQFLFEYFSETQRNKGNFPGRFSGRQFSNSRSEMNVSTLELGDSALYLCASSVRQGAYEQYFGPGTRLTVT.

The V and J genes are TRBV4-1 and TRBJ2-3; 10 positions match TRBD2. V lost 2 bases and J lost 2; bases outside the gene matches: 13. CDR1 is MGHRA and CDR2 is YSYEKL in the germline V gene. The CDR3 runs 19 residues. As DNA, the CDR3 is TGCGCCAGCAGCCAATACCCTAGCGGGAGAAAGGGAACCACAGATACGCAGTATTTT. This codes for CASSQYPSGRKGTTDTQYF.

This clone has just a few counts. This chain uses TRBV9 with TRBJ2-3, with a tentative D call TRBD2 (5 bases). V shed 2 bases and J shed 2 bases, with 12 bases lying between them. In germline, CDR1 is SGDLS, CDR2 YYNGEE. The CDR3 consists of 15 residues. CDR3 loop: CASSVGSMATDTQYF. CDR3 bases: TGTGCCAGCAGCGTGGGGAGTATGGCCACAGATACGCAGTATTTT.

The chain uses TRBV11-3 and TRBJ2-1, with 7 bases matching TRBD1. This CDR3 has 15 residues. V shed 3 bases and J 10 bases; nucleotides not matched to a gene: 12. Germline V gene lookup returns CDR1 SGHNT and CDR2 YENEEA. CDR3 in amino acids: CASSFRALRDSEQFF. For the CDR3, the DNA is TGTGCCAGCAGCTTCAGGGCACTCCGGGACAGCGAGCAGTTCTTC.

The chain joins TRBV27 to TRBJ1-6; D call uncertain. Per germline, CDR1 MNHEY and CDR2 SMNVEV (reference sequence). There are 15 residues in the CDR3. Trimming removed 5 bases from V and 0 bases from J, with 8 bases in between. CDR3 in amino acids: CASSPGSSYNSPLHF. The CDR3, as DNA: TGTGCCAGCAGTCCGGGGAGCTCCTATAATTCACCCCTCCACTTT.

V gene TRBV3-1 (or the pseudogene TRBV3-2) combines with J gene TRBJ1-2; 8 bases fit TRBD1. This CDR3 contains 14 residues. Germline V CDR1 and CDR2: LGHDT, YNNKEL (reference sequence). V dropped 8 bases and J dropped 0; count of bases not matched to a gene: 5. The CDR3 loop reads CASYRGQANYGYTF. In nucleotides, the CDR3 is TGTGCCAGCTACAGGGGACAGGCTAACTATGGCTACACCTTC.

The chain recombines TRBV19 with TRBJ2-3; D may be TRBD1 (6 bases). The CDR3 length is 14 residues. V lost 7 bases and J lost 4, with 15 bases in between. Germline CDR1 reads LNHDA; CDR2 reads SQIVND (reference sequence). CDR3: CASTRGPGADTQYF. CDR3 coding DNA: TGTGCCAGTACTAGGGGTCCAGGGGCAGATACGCAGTATTTT.

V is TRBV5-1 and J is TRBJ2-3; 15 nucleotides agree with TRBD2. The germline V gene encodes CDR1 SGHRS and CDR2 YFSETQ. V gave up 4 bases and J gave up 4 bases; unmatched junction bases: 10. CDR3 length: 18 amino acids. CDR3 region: CASSRQTGLAGGADTQYF. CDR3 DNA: TGCGCCAGCAGCCGCCAAACCGGACTAGCGGGGGGGGCAGATACGCAGTATTTT. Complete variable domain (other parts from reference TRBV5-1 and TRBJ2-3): KAGVTQTPRYLIKTRGQQVTLSCSPISGHRSVSWYQQTPGQGLQFLFEYFSETQRNKGNFPGRFSGRQFSNSRSEMNVSTLELGDSALYLCASSRQTGLAGGADTQYFGPGTRLTVL.

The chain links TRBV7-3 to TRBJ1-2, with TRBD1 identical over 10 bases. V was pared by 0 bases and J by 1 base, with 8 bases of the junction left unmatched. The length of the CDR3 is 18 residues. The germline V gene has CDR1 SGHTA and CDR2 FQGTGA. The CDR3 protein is CASSLTARQGAINYGYTF. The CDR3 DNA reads TGTGCCAGCAGCTTAACGGCGAGACAGGGGGCAATTAACTATGGCTACACCTTC.

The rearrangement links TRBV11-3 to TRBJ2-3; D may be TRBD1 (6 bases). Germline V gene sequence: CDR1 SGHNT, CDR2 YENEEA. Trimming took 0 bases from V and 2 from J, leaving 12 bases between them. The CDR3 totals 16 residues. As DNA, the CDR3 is TGTGCCAGCAGCTTAGATTCGACAGGACCCACAGATACGCAGTATTTT. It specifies CASSLDSTGPTDTQYF.

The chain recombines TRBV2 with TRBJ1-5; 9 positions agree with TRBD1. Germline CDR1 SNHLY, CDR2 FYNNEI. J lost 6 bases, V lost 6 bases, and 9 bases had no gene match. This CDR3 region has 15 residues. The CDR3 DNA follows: TGTGCCAGCAGCCAAGACAGGGGGACTCTTCAGCCCCAGCATTTT. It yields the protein CASSQDRGTLQPQHF. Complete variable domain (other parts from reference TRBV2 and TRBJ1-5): EPEVTQTPSHQVTQMGQEVILRCVPISNHLYFYWYRQILGQKVEFLVSFYNNEISEKSEIFDDQFSVERPDGSNFTLKIRSTKLEDSAMYFCASSQDRGTLQPQHFGDGTRLSIL.

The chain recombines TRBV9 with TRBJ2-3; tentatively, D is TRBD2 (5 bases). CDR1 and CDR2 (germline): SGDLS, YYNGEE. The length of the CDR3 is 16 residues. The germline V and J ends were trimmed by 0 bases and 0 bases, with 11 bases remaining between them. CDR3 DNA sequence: TGTGCCAGCAGCGTAGAAGGAGGCATCAGCACAGATACGCAGTATTTT. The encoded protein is CASSVEGGISTDTQYF.

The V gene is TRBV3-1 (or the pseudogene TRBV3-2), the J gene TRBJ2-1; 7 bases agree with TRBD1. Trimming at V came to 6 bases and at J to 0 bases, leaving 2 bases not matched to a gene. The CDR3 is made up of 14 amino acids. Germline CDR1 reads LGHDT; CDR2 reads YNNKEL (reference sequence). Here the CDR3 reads CASSRGPSYNEQFF. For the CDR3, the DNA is TGTGCCAGCAGTAGGGGGCCCTCCTACAATGAGCAGTTCTTC.

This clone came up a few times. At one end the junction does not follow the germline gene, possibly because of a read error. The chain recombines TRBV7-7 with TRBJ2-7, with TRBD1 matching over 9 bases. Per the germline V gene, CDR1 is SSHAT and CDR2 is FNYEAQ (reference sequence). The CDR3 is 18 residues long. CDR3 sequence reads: CASSLRQSGDRVSYEQYF. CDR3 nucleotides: TGTGCTAGCAGCTTACGTCAATCCGGGGACAGGGTCTCCTACGAGCAGTACTTC. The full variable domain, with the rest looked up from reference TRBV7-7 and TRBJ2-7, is GAGVSQSPRYKVTKRGQDVTLRCDPISSHATLYWYQQALGQGPEFLTYFNYEAQPDKSGLPSDRFSAERPEGSISTLTIQRTEQRDSAMYRCASSLRQSGDRVSYEQYFGPGTRLTVT.

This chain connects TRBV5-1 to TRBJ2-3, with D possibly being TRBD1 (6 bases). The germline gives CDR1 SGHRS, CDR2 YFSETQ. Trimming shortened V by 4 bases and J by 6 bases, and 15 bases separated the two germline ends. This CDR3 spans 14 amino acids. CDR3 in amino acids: CASSLDSPSDTQYF. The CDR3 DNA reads TGCGCCAGCAGCCTGGACAGTCCCTCCGATACGCAGTATTTT.

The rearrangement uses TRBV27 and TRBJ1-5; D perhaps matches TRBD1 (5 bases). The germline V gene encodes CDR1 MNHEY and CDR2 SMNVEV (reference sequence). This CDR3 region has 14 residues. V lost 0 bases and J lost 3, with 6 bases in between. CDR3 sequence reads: CASSLSGLNQPQHF. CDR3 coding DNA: TGTGCCAGCAGTTTATCGGGGCTCAATCAGCCCCAGCATTTT.

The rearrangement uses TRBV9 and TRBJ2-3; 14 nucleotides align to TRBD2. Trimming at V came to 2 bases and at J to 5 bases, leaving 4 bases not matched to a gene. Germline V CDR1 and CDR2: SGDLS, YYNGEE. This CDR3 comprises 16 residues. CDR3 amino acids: CASSVGTSGSKDTQYF. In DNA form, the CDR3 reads TGTGCCAGCAGCGTCGGGACTAGCGGGAGTAAAGATACGCAGTATTTT.

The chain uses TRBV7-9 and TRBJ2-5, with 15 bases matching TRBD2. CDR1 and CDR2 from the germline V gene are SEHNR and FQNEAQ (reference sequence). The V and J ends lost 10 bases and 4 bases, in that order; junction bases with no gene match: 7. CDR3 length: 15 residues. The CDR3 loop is CATGPGLAGGETQYF. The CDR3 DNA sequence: TGTGCCACCGGACCGGGACTAGCGGGAGGAGAGACCCAGTACTTC.

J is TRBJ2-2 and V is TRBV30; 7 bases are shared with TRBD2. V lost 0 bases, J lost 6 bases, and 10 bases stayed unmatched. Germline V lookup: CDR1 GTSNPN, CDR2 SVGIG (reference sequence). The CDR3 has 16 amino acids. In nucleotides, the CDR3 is TGTGCCTGGAGTGTACGGGTCGGGACTAAATCCGGGGAGCTGTTTTTT. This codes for CAWSVRVGTKSGELFF.

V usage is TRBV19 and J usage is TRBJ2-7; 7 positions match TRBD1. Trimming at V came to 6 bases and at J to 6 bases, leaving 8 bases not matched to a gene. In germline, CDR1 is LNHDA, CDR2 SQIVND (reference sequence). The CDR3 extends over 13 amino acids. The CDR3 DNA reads TGTGCCAGTAGCTTCCAGACAGGGCTCGAGCAGTACGTC. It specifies CASSFQTGLEQYV.

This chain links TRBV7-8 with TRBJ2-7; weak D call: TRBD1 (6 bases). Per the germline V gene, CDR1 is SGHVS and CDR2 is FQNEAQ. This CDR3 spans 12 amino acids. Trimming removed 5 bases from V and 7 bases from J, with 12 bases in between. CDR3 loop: CASSILTGEQYV. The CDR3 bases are TGTGCCAGCAGCATATTAACAGGGGAGCAGTACGTC.

CDR3 sequence (DNA): TGTGCCAGCAGCCAGGGGCTGAATGGTTGGGGCTACACCTTC. This translates into CASSQGLNGWGYTF. V and J are TRBV28 and TRBJ1-2; D is perhaps TRBD1 (6 bases). V shed 6 bases and J shed 8 bases, with 19 bases lying between them. Germline assignment: CDR1 MDHEN and CDR2 SYDVKM. The CDR3 consists of 14 residues.

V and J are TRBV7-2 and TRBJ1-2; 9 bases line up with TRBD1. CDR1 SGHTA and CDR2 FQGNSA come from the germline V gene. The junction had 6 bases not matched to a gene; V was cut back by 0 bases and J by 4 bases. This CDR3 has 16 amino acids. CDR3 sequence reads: CASSLAVTGQGYGYTF. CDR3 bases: TGTGCCAGCAGCTTAGCCGTCACGGGACAGGGCTATGGCTACACCTTC.

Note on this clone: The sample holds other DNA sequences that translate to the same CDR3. CDR3 residues: CASSPGNSPLHF. CDR3 DNA sequence: TGTGCCAGCAGCCCAGGGAATTCACCCCTCCACTTT. The chain is built from TRBV12-3 or TRBV12-4 and TRBJ1-6, with D perhaps TRBD1 (5 bases). The V gene lost 6 bases and the J gene lost 7 bases, with 7 bases spanning the gap. This CDR3 contains 12 residues.